This record looks at one T cell receptor beta chain sequence and its context. Germline V gene lookup returns CDR1 SGHTA and CDR2 FQGNSA. The CDR3 is 19 residues long. Trimming at V came to 2 bases and at J to 4 bases, leaving 15 bases not matched to a gene. Original handling: By means of reference gene primer amplification, nucleated cell counts were estimated. Clones were read by immunoSEQ multiplex PCR, and TCRdb kept only the in-frame ones, dropping some. Clone size and V and J calls were adopted from that table, with D and trimming inferred from the DNA. Counted here are about 280,000 clones, over 75% occurring once; the ten biggest clones make up roughly 13%. The sample belongs to a study of blood T cell repertoires in COVID-19. Overall study: Sites across the United States, Italy and Spain contributed samples from acute and convalescent COVID-19. PBMCs, B-cell-depleted T cells, or T cells provided the cDNA or gDNA that made up the material.

This chain uses TRBV7-2 with TRBJ2-3, with 10 bases matching TRBD2. The material sequenced was peripheral blood. This sequence originates from a human donor in a cohort sampled during active COVID-19. CDR3 coding DNA: TGTGCCAGCAGCTTAACCGGGGGCCTAGCGGGAGCAAAGGCAGATACGCAGTATTTT. It translates to CASSLTGGLAGAKADTQYF.